This TCR beta chain is drawn from a study of blood T cell repertoires in COVID-19. Overall study: Donors in the United States, Italy and Spain gave samples during acute or convalescent COVID-19. PBMCs, B-cell-depleted T cells, or T cells provided the cDNA or gDNA that made up the material.

This clone has just one count. With 6 bases clipped from V and 9 bases from J, the junction kept 7 bases outside the gene matches. The CDR3 contains 14 residues. Germline V gene data show CDR1 as SGHRS and CDR2 as YFSETQ. Here immunoSEQ multiplex PCR was the method, and the copy in TCRdb shows in-frame clones only, minus some. The sample holds about 180,000 clones, about nine tenths seen once. This TCR derives from a woman in her 30s with acute or convalescent COVID-19. This chain links TRBV5-1 with TRBJ2-1; 12 positions match TRBD2. The sample consisted of peripheral blood. CDR3 nucleotide sequence: TGCGCCAGCAAGGGACTAGCGGGTTTGGGTGAGCAGTTCTTC. Its translation is CASKGLAGLGEQFF.